The TCR beta chain under discussion was sequenced for a study of vaccination and CD4 T cells after COVID-19. Cultured CD4+ T cells had their DNA profiled by the Oncomine TCR Beta short-read assay. TCRdb passed the PCR reads through MiXCR, listing each CDR3 protein once. The sample shows about 25,000 distinct CDR3 sequences, roughly 42% of them seen only once. There are 11 residues in the CDR3. This clonotype was seen more than once but under ten times. Antigen specificity is unknown. Treatment: roughly 10-day PBMC culture with coronavirus spike peptide pools or control peptides (ViraFEST assay). The clonotype comes from a human donor who had recovered from COVID-19. The rearrangement links TRBV1 to TRBJ2-7; the DNA was not used to check the table's D call, TRBD1. TRBV1 is annotated as a pseudogene. The sequenced sample consisted of CD4+ T cells from blood, cultured in vitro. CDR3 in amino acids: CTSSLRPPRYF. The CDR3 bases are TGCACCAGCAGCCTTAGACCCCCTCGGTACTTC.